This T cell receptor (beta chain) comes out of a study of cytomegalovirus exposure and HLA in healthy donors. The CDR3 consists of 14 residues. Germline CDR1 is MGHDK and CDR2 is SYGVNS. Trimming shortened V by 1 base and J by 6 bases, and 10 bases separated the two germline ends. It was with 60 Vbeta and 13 Jbeta primers that the PCR ran. Sequencing used immunoSEQ multiplex PCR; TCRdb keeps in-frame clones, though not all of them. The sample holds some 140,000 clones, more than 60% seen once. Donors had nominal health at sampling but likely had unrecorded immune exposures. This clonotype was obtained from a woman aged 18-29 years in good health and CMV-seronegative. The V and J genes are TRBV25-1 and TRBJ2-1; possible D gene TRBD1, 6 bases. Sequenced: PBMCs. For the CDR3, the DNA is TGTGCCAGCAGTGAATTTACAGGGAGCAATGAGCAGTTCTTC. As protein: CASSEFTGSNEQFF.